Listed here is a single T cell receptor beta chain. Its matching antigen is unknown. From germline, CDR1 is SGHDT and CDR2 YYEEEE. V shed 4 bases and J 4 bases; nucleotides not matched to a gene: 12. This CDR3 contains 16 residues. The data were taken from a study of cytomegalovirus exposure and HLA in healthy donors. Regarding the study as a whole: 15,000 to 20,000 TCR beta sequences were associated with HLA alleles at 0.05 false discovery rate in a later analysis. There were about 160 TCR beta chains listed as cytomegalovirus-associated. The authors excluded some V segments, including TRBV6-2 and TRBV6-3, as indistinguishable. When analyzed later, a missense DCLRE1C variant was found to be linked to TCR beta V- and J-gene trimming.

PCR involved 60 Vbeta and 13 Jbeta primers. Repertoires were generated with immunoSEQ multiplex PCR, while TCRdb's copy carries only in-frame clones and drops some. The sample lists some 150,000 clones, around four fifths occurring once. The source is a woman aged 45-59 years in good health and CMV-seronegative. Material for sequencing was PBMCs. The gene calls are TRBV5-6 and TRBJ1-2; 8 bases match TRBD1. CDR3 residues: CASSPTRTGRIYGYTF. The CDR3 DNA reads TGTGCCAGCAGCCCAACCCGGACAGGGCGGATCTATGGCTACACCTTC.